This record concerns one TCR beta chain sequence. Its antigen is currently unknown. This entry belongs to a study of shared clonotypes between healthy human individuals. Notes on the study in general: As a rule, naive subsets had a larger estimated richness than memory subsets.

Across several immunoSEQ plates, the genomic DNA of each subset was split evenly. The data were produced by immunoSEQ multiplex PCR, yet TCRdb's version contains in-frame clones alone and is incomplete. Seen here are almost 750,000 clones, 55% to 80% observed once, and the top ten hold over 1.5%. The source is a woman aged 25 to 39 in good health. The specimen sequenced was memory CD4+ T cells sorted from blood. Documented subset: CD45RA-negative fraction.

CDR3 in amino acids: CASSFETYSYEQYF. Written as DNA, the CDR3 is TGTGCCAGCAGCTTTGAGACGTACTCCTACGAGCAGTACTTC. The chain combines TRBV7-2 with TRBJ2-7; D gene ambiguous. The V end lost 3 bases, the J end lost 0 bases, and 9 bases lay between the germline ends. Germline V lookup: CDR1 SGHTA, CDR2 FQGNSA. The CDR3 runs 14 residues.